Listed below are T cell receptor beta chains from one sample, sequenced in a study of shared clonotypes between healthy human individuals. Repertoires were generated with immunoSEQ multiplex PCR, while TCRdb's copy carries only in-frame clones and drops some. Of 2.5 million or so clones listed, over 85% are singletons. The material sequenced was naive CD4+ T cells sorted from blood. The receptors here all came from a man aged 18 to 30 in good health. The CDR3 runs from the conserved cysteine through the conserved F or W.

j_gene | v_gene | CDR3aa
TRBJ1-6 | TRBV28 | CASSLWPGTVLHF
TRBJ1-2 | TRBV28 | CASSSLRGTEESYGYTF
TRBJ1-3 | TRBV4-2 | CASSQGSVKLSGNTIYF
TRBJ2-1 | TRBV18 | CASSPGGGANNEQFF
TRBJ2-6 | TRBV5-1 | CASSLSPWTTSGANVLTF
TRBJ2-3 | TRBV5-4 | CASSFGQGSTDTQYF
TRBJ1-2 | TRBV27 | CASNPRQGLNYGYTF
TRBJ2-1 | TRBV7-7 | CASSLRVSSYNEQFF
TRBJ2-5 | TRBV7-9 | CASSLAQETQYF
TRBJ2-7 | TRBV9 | CASSVVDSAYEQYF
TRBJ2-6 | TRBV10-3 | CAISEGPGRGSGANVLTF
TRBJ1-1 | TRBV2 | CASKTLLLLENTEAFF
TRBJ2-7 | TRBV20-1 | CSASRTYEQYF
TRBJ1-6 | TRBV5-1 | CASSLAGSHNSPLHF
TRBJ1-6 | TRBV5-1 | CASSLVGTGSYNSPLHF
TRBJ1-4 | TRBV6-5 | CASRATATNEKLFF
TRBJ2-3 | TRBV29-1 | CSDRGFTDTQYF
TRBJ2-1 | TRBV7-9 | CASSPSDQKQFF
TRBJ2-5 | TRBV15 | CATSRDRETQYF
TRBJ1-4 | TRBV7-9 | CASRPLGGNEKLFF
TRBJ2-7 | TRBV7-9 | CASSPVGDLQYF
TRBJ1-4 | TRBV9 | CASSPRTGGREKLFF
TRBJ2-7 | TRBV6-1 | CASRTSAYEQYF
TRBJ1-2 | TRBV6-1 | CASSEGRGPLRGYTF
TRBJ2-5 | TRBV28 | CASSPRGGGQETQYF
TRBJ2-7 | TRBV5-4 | CASSMGQGASEQYF
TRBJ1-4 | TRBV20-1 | CSAVTNEKLFF
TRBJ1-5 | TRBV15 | CATGRDTVSQPQHF
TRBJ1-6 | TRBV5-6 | CASSQDLPGTPLHF
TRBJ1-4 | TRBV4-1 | CASSQNSGGLNEKLFF
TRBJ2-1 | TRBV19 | CASSDPGLRSYNEQFF
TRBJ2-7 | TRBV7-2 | CASSPGQYEQYF
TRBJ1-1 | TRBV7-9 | CASSFGGEAFF
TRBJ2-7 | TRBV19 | CASSMTGPSSYEQYF
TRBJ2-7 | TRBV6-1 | CASSELQKRTYEQYF
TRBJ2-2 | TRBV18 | CASSPPDMTGELFF
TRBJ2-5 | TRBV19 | CASSIYRNFEYGTQYF
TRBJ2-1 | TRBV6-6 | CASSKTRNEQFF
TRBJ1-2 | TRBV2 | CASSAEYGYTF
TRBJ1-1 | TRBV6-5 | CASNRAGTEAFF